These 12 T cell receptor beta chains originate from one sample sequenced in a study of T cell repertoires in cytomegalovirus infection. In TCRdb, the reads were re-called with MiXCR into one record per CDR3 protein. The table has roughly 76,000 distinct CDR3 sequences, more than 3.5% seen once. The sequencing input was PBMCs. These receptors were taken from a human donor in good health (CMV status not recorded). Some clones in this sample may be carry-over from other donors' samples.

In this sample, this clonotype turned up many times. J is TRBJ2-1 and V is TRBV19; unclear D gene. With 3 bases removed from V and 9 bases from J, the gap between germline ends came to 12 bases. This CDR3 spans 13 amino acids. Germline CDR1 is LNHDA and CDR2 is SQIVND (reference sequence). This CDR3 reads CASSIQPLGEQFF. The CDR3 DNA sequence: TGTGCCAGTAGTATTCAGCCCCTCGGTGAGCAGTTCTTC.

Many counts were recorded for this clonotype. The gene calls are TRBV19 and TRBJ2-1, with 8 bases matching TRBD2. Germline values: CDR1 LNHDA, CDR2 SQIVND (reference sequence). This CDR3 region has 15 residues. The J segment lost 9 bases and the V segment lost 1 base, leaving 8 bases of the junction unmatched. This CDR3 is CASSIVPTREGEQFF. The CDR3 DNA reads TGTGCCAGTAGTATAGTTCCGACCCGGGAGGGTGAGCAGTTCTTC. Complete variable domain (other parts from reference TRBV19 and TRBJ2-1): DGGITQSPKYLFRKEGQNVTLSCEQNLNHDAMYWYRQDPGQGLRLIYYSQIVNDFQKGDIAEGYSVSREKKESFPLTVTSAQKNPTAFYLCASSIVPTREGEQFFGPGTRLTVL.

This clonotype occurred many times. The chain is built from TRBV4-3 and TRBJ1-2; D gene uncertain. V gave up 5 bases and J gave up 6 bases, with 19 bases separating them. The CDR3 consists of 15 residues. Germline V gene lookup returns CDR1 LGHNA and CDR2 YSLEER. CDR3 sequence: CASSSPIFAGDGYTF. Here the CDR3 DNA reads TGCGCCAGCAGCTCCCCGATCTTTGCAGGCGATGGCTACACCTTC.

Ten or more counts support this clonotype. The V and J genes are TRBV28 and TRBJ1-1, with D hard to call. The CDR3 length is 12 residues. Germline values: CDR1 MDHEN, CDR2 SYDVKM. V lost 7 bases and J lost 3, with 9 bases in between. The CDR3 sequence: CASTDGDTEAFF. Here the CDR3 DNA reads TGTGCCAGCACCGATGGTGACACTGAAGCTTTCTTT.

This clonotype has a count of ten or more. The chain combines TRBV6-1 with TRBJ2-5; D call uncertain. The CDR3 loop spans 12 amino acids. Germline lookup yields CDR1 MNHNS and CDR2 SASEGT. Between the trimmed V and J ends, which lost 5 bases and 2 bases, there was a span of 6 bases. The CDR3, as DNA: TGTGCCAGCAGTAAAATACAAGAGACCCAGTACTTC. Translating gives CASSKIQETQYF.

This clonotype came up many times. The genes are TRBV11-2 and TRBJ2-3; unclear D gene. Trimming cost V 1 base and J 4 bases, with 3 bases left between them. Looked up from germline, CDR1 is SGHAT and CDR2 is FQNNGV. This CDR3 comprises 12 residues. CDR3 DNA sequence: TGTGCCAGCAGCTTAGGTTCAGATACGCAGTATTTT. Its protein is CASSLGSDTQYF.

This clonotype showed up many times. This chain uses TRBV2 with TRBJ2-7; D may match TRBD1 or TRBD2 (5 bases each). The ends were cut back, 4 bases at V and 5 bases at J, with 12 bases in the middle. Germline CDR1 reads SNHLY; CDR2 reads FYNNEI. The length of the CDR3 is 13 residues. The CDR3: CASSGGHGNEQYF. The CDR3 DNA reads as TGTGCCAGCAGTGGAGGACACGGGAACGAGCAGTACTTC. The complete variable domain, with remaining parts taken from reference TRBV2 and TRBJ2-7, reads EPEVTQTPSHQVTQMGQEVILRCVPISNHLYFYWYRQILGQKVEFLVSFYNNEISEKSEIFDDQFSVERPDGSNFTLKIRSTKLEDSAMYFCASSGGHGNEQYFGPGTRLTVT.

This clonotype was observed at least ten times. The gene calls are TRBV30 and TRBJ1-1; 7 bases fit TRBD1. The ends lost 3 bases at V and 3 bases at J; junction bases unmatched: 7. Germline assignment: CDR1 GTSNPN and CDR2 SVGIG (reference sequence). CDR3 size: 14 residues. Written as DNA, the CDR3 is TGTGCCTGGAGCACAGGGGTATTGGACACTGAAGCTTTCTTT. Its protein product is CAWSTGVLDTEAFF.

This clonotype has ten or more counts. This chain links TRBV27 with TRBJ2-3; TRBD2 is a possible D gene (6 bases). V gave up 5 bases and J gave up 2 bases, with 14 bases separating them. Germline-derived CDR1 and CDR2 are MNHEY and SMNVEV (reference sequence). This CDR3 contains 15 residues. CDR3 in DNA: TGTGCCAGCAGTGAGGGACTTCTTCCCACAGATACGCAGTATTTT. Residues: CASSEGLLPTDTQYF.

This clonotype has ten or more counts. The genes are TRBV12-3 or TRBV12-4 and TRBJ2-1; perhaps TRBD1 as D (6 bases). V was shortened by 5 bases and J by 4 bases, with 21 bases between the two germline ends. The CDR3 is made up of 17 amino acids. The CDR3 DNA reads as TGTGCCAGCAGTGGAGCGGACAGCATCAGACGATACAATGAGCAGTTCTTC. It specifies CASSGADSIRRYNEQFF.

Ten or more counts support this clonotype. This chain uses TRBV7-9 with TRBJ1-1; D is possibly TRBD1 (6 bases). This CDR3 contains 12 residues. CDR1 is SEHNR, CDR2 FQNEAQ, per germline (reference sequence). The V end was cut by 4 bases, the J end by 8 bases, with 11 bases between. CDR3 region: CASSSDSTEAFF. As DNA, the CDR3 is TGTGCCAGCAGCTCGGACAGTACAGAAGCTTTCTTT.

This clonotype was detected many times. The chain uses TRBV27 and TRBJ1-2; D remains ambiguous. Deletions cut 0 bases from V and 7 bases from J, with 12 bases between. The germline V gene encodes CDR1 MNHEY and CDR2 SMNVEV (reference sequence). CDR3 length: 14 amino acids. CDR3 coding DNA: TGTGCCAGCAGTTTATCAACCCTCGGGAGTGGCTACACCTTC. Protein product: CASSLSTLGSGYTF.